This TCR beta chain was recovered during a study of blood T cell repertoires in COVID-19. Study in general: The United States, Italy and Spain provided the acute and convalescent COVID-19 samples. PBMCs, B-cell-depleted T cells, or T cells provided the cDNA or gDNA that made up the material.

Original analysis: Scientists estimated how many nucleated cells there were by amplifying reference gene primers. Clones were read by immunoSEQ multiplex PCR, and TCRdb kept only the in-frame ones, dropping some. V and J calls and clone size come straight from that table; D and trimming were deduced from the DNA. Of about 41,000 clones in the sample, about 77% were seen once. The material sequenced was peripheral blood. The source of this sequence is an elderly man with acute or convalescent COVID-19.

CDR3 bases: TGTGCCAGCACCCTCTCCGGGACAGCAACCTATGGCTACACCTTC. Translated, it gives CASTLSGTATYGYTF. This chain uses TRBV6-5 with TRBJ1-2; TRBD1 aligns across 7 bases. This CDR3 comprises 15 residues. V shed 7 bases, J shed 4 bases, and the junction held 12 bases outside the gene matches. The germline V gene has CDR1 MNHEY and CDR2 SVGAGI.